This TCR beta chain is drawn from a study of monozygotic twins with cystic fibrosis. Study-wide results and limits: Median Simpson clonality of 0.0095 suggested naive T cells predominated. J usage was most co-twin-similar in 8 of 16 pairs, V in 13.

Remarks on this clone: Its target is not known.

The V segment lost 6 bases and the J segment 6 bases; nucleotides outside the gene matches: 10. Germline CDR1 SQVTM, CDR2 ANQGSEA. This CDR3 region has 13 residues. The data were produced by immunoSEQ multiplex PCR, yet TCRdb's version contains in-frame clones alone and is incomplete. This table has about 25,000 clones, 90% appearing once. The sequenced sample consisted of blood. V usage is TRBV29-1 and J usage is TRBJ1-2; 7 positions agree with TRBD1. The sequence was collected from a girl aged 2 to 9 with cystic fibrosis. The CDR3 region is CSVGSRDSNGYTF. The CDR3 nucleotides read TGCAGCGTCGGAAGCCGGGACAGTAATGGCTACACCTTC.